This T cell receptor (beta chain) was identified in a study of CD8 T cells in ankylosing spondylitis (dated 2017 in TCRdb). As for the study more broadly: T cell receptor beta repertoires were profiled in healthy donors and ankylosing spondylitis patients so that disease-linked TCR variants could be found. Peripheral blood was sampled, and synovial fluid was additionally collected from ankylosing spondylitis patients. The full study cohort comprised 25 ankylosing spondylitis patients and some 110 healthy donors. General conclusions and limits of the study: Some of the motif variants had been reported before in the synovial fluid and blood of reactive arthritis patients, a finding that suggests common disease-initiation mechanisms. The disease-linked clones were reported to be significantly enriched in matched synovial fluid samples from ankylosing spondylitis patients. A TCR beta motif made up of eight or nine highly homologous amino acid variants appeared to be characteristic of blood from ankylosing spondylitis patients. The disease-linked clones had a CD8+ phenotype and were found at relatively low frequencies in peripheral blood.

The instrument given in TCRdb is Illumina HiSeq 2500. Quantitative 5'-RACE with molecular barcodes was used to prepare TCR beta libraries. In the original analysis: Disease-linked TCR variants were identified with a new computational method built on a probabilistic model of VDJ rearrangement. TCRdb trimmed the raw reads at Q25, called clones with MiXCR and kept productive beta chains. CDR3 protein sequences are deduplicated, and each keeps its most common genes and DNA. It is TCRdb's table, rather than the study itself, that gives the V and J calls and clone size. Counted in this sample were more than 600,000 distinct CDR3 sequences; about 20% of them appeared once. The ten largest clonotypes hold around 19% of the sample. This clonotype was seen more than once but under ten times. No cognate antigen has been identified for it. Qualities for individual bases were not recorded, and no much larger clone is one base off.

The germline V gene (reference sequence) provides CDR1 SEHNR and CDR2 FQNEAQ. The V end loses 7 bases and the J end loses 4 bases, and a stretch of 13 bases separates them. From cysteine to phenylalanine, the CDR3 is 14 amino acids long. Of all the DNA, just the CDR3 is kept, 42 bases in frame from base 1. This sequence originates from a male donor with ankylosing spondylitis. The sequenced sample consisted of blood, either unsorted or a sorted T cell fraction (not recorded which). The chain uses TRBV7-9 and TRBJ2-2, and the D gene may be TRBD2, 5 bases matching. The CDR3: CASTSGPATGELFF. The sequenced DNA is TGTGCCAGCACAAGCGGACCCGCCACCGGGGAGCTGTTTTTT.